This TCR beta chain was recovered during a study of shared clonotypes between healthy human individuals. Findings and caveats of the study: It was only blood that was sampled, and tissue repertoires likely differ. Approximately 5.4% of naive CD4 clonotypes were common to a few donors. Since donors were few, the genetic and exposure-history diversity represented was limited.

The sample holds one count of this clone. Its target is not known. CDR1 and CDR2 from the germline V gene are MNHGY and SAAAGT. Trimming stripped 5 bases from V and 3 bases from J, with 10 bases between. CDR3 length: 13 amino acids. The table came from immunoSEQ multiplex PCR; TCRdb's copy has only in-frame clones and leaves some out. The sample lists roughly 2.6 million clones, just over 90% seen once, with 0.13% to 0.15% in the top ten. The chain uses TRBV6-8 and TRBJ1-2; D is undetermined. Sequenced input: naive CD4+ T cells sorted from blood. As for subset: CD45RA+ positively selected. The sequence came from a man in his late teens or twenties in good health. The CDR3 DNA is TGTGCCAGCAGTCCAGATTCTCACTATGGCTACACCTTC. Its translation: CASSPDSHYGYTF.